Described below is a single T cell receptor (beta chain) sequence and its context. This entry belongs to a study of cytomegalovirus exposure and HLA in healthy donors. The CDR3 is 16 residues long. V lost 2 bases to trimming and J lost 0 bases; unmatched junction nucleotides: 5. Germline values: CDR1 MNHEY, CDR2 SMNVEV (reference sequence). The primer mix had 60 Vbeta and 13 Jbeta primers. Using immunoSEQ multiplex PCR, the repertoire was profiled, and TCRdb retains in-frame clones only, with some absent. Its table lists just over 200,000 clones. The source of this sequence is a girl aged 2 to 10 in good health and CMV-seropositive. Sequenced input: PBMCs. J is TRBJ2-7 and V is TRBV27; TRBD2 matches 9 bases. As DNA, the CDR3 is TGTGCCAGCAGTTTACTCGGTAGCGGGAGCTCCTACGAGCAGTACTTC. Amino acid sequence: CASSLLGSGSSYEQYF.